A selection of T cell receptor beta chains follows, all from one sample in a study of memory CD4+ T cells and cytomegalovirus serostatus. Sequencing used immunoSEQ multiplex PCR; TCRdb keeps in-frame clones, though not all of them. The table lists 70,000 to 95,000 clones, 80% of them singletons. The sequenced sample consisted of memory CD4+ T cells from blood. The receptor source for this set is an adult in good health and CMV-seronegative. Both conserved end residues are part of each CDR3. A D gene is named only where the DNA matches it firmly. Size tells how often a clone was seen (once, few, many) or the class of an expanded clone, and some rows leave it out.

v_gene,d_gene,abundance,j_gene,CDR3nt,CDR3aa
TRBV28,.,.,TRBJ1-6,TGTGCCAGCAGTTTAAGCAGGGTCACGTCACCCCTCCACTTT,CASSLSRVTSPLHF
TRBV7-9,.,.,TRBJ2-2,TGTGCCAGCAGCTTAGTCAGGGCGGGCACCGGGGAGCTGTTTTTT,CASSLVRAGTGELFF
TRBV5-4,TRBD1,.,TRBJ1-2,TGTGCCAGCAGCTCCGGGACAGGGGCCGACCAGAGCTACACCTTC,CASSSGTGADQSYTF
TRBV30,.,.,TRBJ1-5,TGTGCCTGGAGTTCATTTCGGGGGGCTAATGATCAGCCCCAGCATTTT,CAWSSFRGANDQPQHF
TRBV30,TRBD2,.,TRBJ2-3,TGTGCCTGGAACTTAGCGGGGGCAGATACGCAGTATTTT,CAWNLAGADTQYF
TRBV5-4,.,.,TRBJ1-6,TGTGCCAGCAGCTTGGAGGCGGTGAGCTCCTATAATTCACCCCTCCACTTT,CASSLEAVSSYNSPLHF
TRBV6-4,.,.,TRBJ1-1,TGTGCCAGCAGTGGCGATTACAGGGTCCGGGGGAACACTGAAGCTTTCTTT,CASSGDYRVRGNTEAFF
TRBV27,.,few,TRBJ1-1,TGTGCCAGCAGTCCCATAGGGGCCCCCGGAGACACTGAAGCTTTCTTT,CASSPIGAPGDTEAFF
TRBV25-1,.,.,TRBJ1-6,TGTGCCAGCAGTGTAACGGCAGACTATAATTCACCCCTCCACTTT,CASSVTADYNSPLHF
TRBV5-1,TRBD2,.,TRBJ2-1,TGCGCCAGCAGCTTGCGCCCACCAGCGGGGGGGACTAACTTTCACAATGAGCAGTTCTTC,CASSLRPPAGGTNFHNEQFF
TRBV4-2,.,.,TRBJ1-2,TGTGCCAGCAGCCCTCGCGAGGGATCTAACTATGGCTACACCTTC,CASSPREGSNYGYTF
TRBV30,.,once,TRBJ1-1,TGTGCCTGGACCTCCGGCCCCACAAGCACTGAAGCTTTCTTT,CAWTSGPTSTEAFF
TRBV25-1,.,.,TRBJ1-1,TGTGCCAGCAGTGAACTGCAAGGGGTAGGTGAAGCTTTCTTT,CASSELQGVGEAFF
TRBV29-1,.,few,TRBJ1-1,TGCAGCGTCCGGGCGGGGTCGGCAGGGACTGAAGCTTTCTTT,CSVRAGSAGTEAFF
TRBV6-5,.,.,TRBJ1-6,TGTGCCAGCCACTCAGGACACTATAATTCACCCCTCCACTTT,CASHSGHYNSPLHF
TRBV5-1,.,.,TRBJ1-3,TGCGCCAGCAGCCTGGGGGGCCCCAGCGGAAACACCATATATTTT,CASSLGGPSGNTIYF
TRBV5-1,.,.,TRBJ1-1,TGCGCCAGCCGGGCCGGGAGAGACACTGAAGCTTTCTTT,CASRAGRDTEAFF
TRBV6-5,TRBD1,.,TRBJ1-5,TGTGCCAGCAGTCAAAGGGGGCTTTATCAGCCCCAGCATTTT,CASSQRGLYQPQHF
TRBV6-1,.,.,TRBJ1-5,TGTGCCAGCAACCACCGGGACGGGCCCTATCAGCCCCAGCATTTT,CASNHRDGPYQPQHF
TRBV5-6,.,.,TRBJ1-2,TGTGCCAGCAGCCGGACGGGAAGGGACTATGGCTACACCTTC,CASSRTGRDYGYTF
TRBV7-3,.,.,TRBJ2-7,TGTGCCAGCAGGATCACCCCAGGGAAAGGCTACGAGCAGTACTTC,CASRITPGKGYEQYF
TRBV7-2,TRBD2,.,TRBJ2-7,TGTGCCAGCAGCTTACTAGCGGGGTTTACCTACGAGCAGTACTTC,CASSLLAGFTYEQYF
TRBV18,.,once,TRBJ1-4,TGTGCCAGCTCACCACTTGGTCTTAATGAAAAACTGTTTTTT,CASSPLGLNEKLFF
TRBV7-2,.,.,TRBJ2-7,TGTGCCAGCAGCTCGGAAGGCCGGTCATACGAGCAGTACTTC,CASSSEGRSYEQYF
TRBV2,.,.,TRBJ1-1,TGTGCCAGTTCCAGGGTAGGGGACACTGAAGCTTTCTTT,CASSRVGDTEAFF
TRBV7-3,TRBD2,.,TRBJ2-3,TGTGCCAGCAGCCATTCTAGCGGGGGGTCGGGAGATACGCAGTATTTT,CASSHSSGGSGDTQYF
TRBV29-1,TRBD1,.,TRBJ2-7,TGCAGCGTTTCTACGGGACAGGGCTACGAGCAGTACTTC,CSVSTGQGYEQYF
TRBV9,TRBD2,.,TRBJ2-6,TGTGCCAGCAGCGACCGACTAGCGGGGGCTGCTGGGGCCAACGTCCTGACTTTC,CASSDRLAGAAGANVLTF
TRBV19,.,.,TRBJ2-7,TGTGCCAGTAGTATCGGCATCGCCTCCTACGAGCAGTACTTC,CASSIGIASYEQYF
TRBV4-3,.,.,TRBJ2-2,TGCGCCAGCAGCCAAGAGGCAGGGCCGAACACCGGGGAGCTGTTTTTT,CASSQEAGPNTGELFF